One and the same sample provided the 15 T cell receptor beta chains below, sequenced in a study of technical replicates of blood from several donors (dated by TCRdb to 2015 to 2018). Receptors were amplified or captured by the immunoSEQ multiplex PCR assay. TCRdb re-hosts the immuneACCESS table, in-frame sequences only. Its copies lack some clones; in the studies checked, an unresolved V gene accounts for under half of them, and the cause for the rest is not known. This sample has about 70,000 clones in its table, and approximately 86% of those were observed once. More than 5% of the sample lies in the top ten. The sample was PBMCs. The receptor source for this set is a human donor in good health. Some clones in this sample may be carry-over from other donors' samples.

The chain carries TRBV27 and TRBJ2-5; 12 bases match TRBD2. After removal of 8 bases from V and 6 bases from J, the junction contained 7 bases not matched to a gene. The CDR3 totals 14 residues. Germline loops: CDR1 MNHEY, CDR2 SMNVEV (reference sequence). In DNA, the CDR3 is TGTGCCAGCCGAGGACTAGCGGGGTCGAAGACCCAGTACTTC. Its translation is CASRGLAGSKTQYF.

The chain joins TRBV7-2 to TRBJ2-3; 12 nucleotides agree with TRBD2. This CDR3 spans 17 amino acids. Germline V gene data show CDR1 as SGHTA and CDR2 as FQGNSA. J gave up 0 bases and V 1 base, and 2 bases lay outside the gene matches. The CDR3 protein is CASSLVGTSGSTDTQYF. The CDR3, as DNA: TGTGCCAGCAGCTTAGTGGGGACTAGCGGGAGCACAGATACGCAGTATTTT.

For the CDR3, the DNA is TGTGCCAGCAACGCACTGCCCGGGACTCATGGGGAGACCCAGTACTTC. It yields the protein CASNALPGTHGETQYF. J is TRBJ2-5 and V is TRBV6-6, with a tentative D call TRBD2 (6 bases). V was pared by 7 bases and J by 5 bases, with 23 bases between. Germline V lookup: CDR1 MNHNY, CDR2 SVGAGI (reference sequence). The CDR3 runs 16 residues.

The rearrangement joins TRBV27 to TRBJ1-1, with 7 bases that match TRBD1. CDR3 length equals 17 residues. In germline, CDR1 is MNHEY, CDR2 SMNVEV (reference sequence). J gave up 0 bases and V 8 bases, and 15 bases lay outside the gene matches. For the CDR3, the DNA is TGTGCCAGCCCCCGGGACAGAAATATGGTAGTGAACACTGAAGCTTTCTTT. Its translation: CASPRDRNMVVNTEAFF.

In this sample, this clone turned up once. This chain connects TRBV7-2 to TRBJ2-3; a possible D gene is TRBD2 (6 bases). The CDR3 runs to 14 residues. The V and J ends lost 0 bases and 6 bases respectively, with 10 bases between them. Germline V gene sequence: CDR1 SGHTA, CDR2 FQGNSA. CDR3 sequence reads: CASSLARLADTQYF. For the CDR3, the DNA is TGTGCCAGCAGCTTAGCAAGGCTAGCGGATACGCAGTATTTT.

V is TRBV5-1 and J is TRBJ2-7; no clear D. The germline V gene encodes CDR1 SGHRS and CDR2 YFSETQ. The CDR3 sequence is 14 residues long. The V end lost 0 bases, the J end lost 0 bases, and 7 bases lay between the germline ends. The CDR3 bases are TGCGCCAGCAGCTTGGTAACAGACTCCTACGAGCAGTACTTC. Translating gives CASSLVTDSYEQYF.

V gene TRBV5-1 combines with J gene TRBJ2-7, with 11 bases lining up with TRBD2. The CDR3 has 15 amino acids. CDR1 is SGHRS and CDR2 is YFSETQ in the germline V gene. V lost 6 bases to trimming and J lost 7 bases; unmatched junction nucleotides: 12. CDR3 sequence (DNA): TGCGCCAGCACCGGAACTAGCGGGAGTACGTATGAGCAGTACTTC. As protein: CASTGTSGSTYEQYF.

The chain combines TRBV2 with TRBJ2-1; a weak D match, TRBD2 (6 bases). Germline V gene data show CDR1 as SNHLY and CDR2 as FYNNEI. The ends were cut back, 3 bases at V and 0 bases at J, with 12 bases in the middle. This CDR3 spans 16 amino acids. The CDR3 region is CASSDMAGRSYNEQFF. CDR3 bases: TGTGCCAGCAGTGATATGGCGGGGCGCTCCTACAATGAGCAGTTCTTC.

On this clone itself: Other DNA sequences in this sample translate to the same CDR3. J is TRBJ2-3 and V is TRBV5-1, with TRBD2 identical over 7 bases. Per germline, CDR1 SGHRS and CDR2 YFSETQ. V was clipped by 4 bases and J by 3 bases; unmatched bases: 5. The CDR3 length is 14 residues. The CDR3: CASSLGLETDTQYF. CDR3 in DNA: TGCGCCAGCAGCCTTGGACTAGAGACAGATACGCAGTATTTT.

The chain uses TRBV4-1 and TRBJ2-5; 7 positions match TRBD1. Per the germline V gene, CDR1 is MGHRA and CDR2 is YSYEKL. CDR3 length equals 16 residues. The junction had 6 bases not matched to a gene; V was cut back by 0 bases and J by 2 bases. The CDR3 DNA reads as TGCGCCAGCAGCCAAGACGTTGAACAGGGGCAAGAGACCCAGTACTTC. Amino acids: CASSQDVEQGQETQYF.

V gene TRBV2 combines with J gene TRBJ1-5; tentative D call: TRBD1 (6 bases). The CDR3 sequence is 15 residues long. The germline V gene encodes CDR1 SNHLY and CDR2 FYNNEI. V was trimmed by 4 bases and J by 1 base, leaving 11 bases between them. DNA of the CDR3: TGTGCCAGCAGTGCACAGGGTATGAGCAATCAGCCCCAGCATTTT. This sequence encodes CASSAQGMSNQPQHF.

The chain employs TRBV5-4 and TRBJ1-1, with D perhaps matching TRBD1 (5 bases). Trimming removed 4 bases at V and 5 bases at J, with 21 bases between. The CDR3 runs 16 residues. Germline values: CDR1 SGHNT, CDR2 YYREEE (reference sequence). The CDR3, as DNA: TGTGCCAGCAGCCGTACCTCCGGGGGGGGTGGAACTGAAGCTTTCTTT. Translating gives CASSRTSGGGGTEAFF.

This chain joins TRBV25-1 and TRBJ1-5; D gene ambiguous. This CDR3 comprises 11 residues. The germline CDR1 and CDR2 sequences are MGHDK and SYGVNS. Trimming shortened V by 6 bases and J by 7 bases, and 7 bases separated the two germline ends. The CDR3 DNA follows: TGTGCCAGCAGACTTCCCCAGCCCCAGCATTTT. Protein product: CASRLPQPQHF.

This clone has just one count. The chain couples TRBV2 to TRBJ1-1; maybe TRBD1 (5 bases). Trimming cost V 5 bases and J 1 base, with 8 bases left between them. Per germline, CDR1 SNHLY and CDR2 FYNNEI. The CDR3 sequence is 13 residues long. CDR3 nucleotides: TGTGCCAGCAGTCGACAGTGGAACACTGAAGCTTTCTTT. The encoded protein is CASSRQWNTEAFF.

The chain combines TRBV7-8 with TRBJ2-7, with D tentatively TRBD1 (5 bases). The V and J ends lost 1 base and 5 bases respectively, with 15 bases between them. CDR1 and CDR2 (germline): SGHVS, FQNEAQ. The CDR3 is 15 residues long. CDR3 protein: CASSLDWQGRDEQYF. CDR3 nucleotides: TGTGCCAGCAGCTTAGATTGGCAGGGCAGGGACGAGCAGTACTTC. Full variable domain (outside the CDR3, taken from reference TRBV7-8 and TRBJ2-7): GAGVSQSPRYKVAKRGQDVALRCDPISGHVSLFWYQQALGQGPEFLTYFQNEAQLDKSGLPSDRFFAERPEGSVSTLKIQRTQQEDSAVYLCASSLDWQGRDEQYFGPGTRLTVT.